The present T cell receptor (beta chain) was sequenced within a study of CD8 T cells in ankylosing spondylitis. This clonotype was counted ten times or more. This CDR3 contains 13 residues. V lost 7 bases to trimming and J lost 3 bases, with 10 bases between them. In germline, CDR1 is ENHRY, CDR2 SYGVKD. TCRdb fed the 5' RACE reads into MiXCR, producing one record per CDR3 protein. The sample has roughly 180,000 distinct CDR3 sequences, over 10% seen once. The chain is built from TRBV10-3 and TRBJ1-3, with D maybe TRBD1 (5 bases). The sample consisted of blood, either unsorted or a sorted T cell fraction (not recorded which). This clonotype was obtained from a female donor with ankylosing spondylitis or in good health (not recorded which). The CDR3, as DNA: TGTGCCATCAAGGGACGGAATGGAAACACCATATATTTT. Translated, it gives CAIKGRNGNTIYF.